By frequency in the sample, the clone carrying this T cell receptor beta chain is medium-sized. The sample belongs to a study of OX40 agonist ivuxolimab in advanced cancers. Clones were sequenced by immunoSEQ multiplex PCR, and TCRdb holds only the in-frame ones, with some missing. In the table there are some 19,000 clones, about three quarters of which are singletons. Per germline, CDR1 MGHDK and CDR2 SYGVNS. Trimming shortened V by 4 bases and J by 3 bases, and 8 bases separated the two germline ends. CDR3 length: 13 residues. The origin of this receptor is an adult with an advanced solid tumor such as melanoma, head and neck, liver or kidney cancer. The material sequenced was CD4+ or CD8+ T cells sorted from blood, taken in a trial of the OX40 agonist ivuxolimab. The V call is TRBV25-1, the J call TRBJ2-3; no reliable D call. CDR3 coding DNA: TGTGCCAGCAGTGCCGACGGAACAGATACGCAGTATTTT. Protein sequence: CASSADGTDTQYF.